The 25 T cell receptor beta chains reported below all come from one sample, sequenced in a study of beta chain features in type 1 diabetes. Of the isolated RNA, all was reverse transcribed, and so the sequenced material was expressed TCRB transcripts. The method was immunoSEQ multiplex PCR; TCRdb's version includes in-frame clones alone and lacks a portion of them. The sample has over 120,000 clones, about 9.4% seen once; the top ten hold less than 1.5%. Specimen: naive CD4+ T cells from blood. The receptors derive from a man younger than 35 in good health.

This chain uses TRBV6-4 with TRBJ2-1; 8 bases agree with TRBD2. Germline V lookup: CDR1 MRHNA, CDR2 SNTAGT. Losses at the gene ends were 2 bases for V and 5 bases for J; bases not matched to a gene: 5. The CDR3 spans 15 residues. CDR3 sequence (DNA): TGTGCCAGCAGTGACGGAACGGGGGGGCACAATGAGCAGTTCTTC. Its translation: CASSDGTGGHNEQFF.

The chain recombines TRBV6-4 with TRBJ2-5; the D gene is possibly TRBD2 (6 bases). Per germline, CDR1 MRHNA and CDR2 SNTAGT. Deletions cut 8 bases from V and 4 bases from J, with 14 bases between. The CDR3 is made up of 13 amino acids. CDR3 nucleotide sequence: TGTGCCAGCGCGGTCGGGGGAGGAGAGACCCAGTACTTC. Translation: CASAVGGGETQYF.

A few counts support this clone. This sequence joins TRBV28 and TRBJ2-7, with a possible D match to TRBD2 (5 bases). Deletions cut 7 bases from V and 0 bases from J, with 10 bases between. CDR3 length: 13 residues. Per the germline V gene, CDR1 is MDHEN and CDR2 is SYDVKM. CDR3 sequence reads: CASKGLLSYEQYF. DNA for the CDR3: TGTGCCAGCAAAGGACTCCTCTCCTACGAGCAGTACTTC.

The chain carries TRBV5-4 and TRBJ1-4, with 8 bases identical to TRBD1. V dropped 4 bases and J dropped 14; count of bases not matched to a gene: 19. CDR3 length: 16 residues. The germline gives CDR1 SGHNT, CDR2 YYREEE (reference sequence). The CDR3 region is CASSQDRSPGGRELFF. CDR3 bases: TGTGCCAGCAGCCAAGATCGTTCTCCAGGGGGCAGAGAGCTGTTTTTT.

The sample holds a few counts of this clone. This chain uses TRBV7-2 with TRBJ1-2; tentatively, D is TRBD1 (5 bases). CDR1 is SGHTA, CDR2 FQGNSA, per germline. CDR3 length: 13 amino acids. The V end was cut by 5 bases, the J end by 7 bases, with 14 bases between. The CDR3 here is CASSRGGGGGYTF. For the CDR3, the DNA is TGTGCCAGCAGCCGCGGTGGGGGGGGTGGCTACACCTTC.

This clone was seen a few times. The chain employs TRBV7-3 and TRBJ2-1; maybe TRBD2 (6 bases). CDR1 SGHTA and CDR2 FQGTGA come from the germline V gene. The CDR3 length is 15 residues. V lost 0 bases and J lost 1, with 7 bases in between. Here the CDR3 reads CASSLTAGSYNEQFF. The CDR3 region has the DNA TGTGCCAGCAGCTTAACTGCGGGGTCCTACAATGAGCAGTTCTTC.

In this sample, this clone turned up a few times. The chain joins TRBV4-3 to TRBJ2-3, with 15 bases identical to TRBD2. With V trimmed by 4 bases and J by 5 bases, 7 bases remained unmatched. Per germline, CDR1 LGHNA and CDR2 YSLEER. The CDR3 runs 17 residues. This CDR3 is CASSPAGLAGGQDTQYF. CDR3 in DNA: TGCGCCAGCAGCCCAGCAGGACTAGCGGGGGGGCAAGATACGCAGTATTTT.

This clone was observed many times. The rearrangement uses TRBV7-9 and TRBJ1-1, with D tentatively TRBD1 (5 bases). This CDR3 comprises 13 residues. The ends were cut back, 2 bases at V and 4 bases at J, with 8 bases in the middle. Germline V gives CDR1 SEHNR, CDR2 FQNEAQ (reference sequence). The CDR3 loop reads CASSLPGSTEAFF. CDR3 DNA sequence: TGTGCCAGCAGCTTACCAGGGTCCACTGAAGCTTTCTTT.

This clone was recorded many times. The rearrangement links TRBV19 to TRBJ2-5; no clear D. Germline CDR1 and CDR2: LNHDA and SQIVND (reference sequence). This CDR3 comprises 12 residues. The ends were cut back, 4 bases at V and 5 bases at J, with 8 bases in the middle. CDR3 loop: CASSRPGETQYF. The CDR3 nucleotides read TGTGCCAGTAGTAGACCCGGGGAGACCCAGTACTTC.

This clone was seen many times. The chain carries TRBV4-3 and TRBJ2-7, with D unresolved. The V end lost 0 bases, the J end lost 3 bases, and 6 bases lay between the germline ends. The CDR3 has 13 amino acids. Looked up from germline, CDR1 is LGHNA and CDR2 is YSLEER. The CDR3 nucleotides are TGCGCCAGCAGCCAAGAGGCAGACTACGAGCAGTACTTC. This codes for CASSQEADYEQYF.

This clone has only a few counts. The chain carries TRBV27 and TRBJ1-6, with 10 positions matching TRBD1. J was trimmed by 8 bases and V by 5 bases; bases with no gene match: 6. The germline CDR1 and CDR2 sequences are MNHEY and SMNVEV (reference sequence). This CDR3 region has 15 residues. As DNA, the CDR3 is TGTGCCAGCAGTCCAACGGACAGGGGGGATTCACCCCTCCACTTT. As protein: CASSPTDRGDSPLHF.

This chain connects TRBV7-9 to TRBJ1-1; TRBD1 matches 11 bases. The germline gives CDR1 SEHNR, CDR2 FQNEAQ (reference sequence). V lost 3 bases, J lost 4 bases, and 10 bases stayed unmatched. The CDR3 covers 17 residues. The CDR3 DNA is TGTGCCAGCAGCTTCCTCGGACAGGGGGCGGGCAGCACTGAAGCTTTCTTT. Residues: CASSFLGQGAGSTEAFF.

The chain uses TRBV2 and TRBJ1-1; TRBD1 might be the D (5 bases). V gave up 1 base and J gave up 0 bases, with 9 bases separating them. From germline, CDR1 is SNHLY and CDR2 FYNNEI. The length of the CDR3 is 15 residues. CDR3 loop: CASSEVAGMNTEAFF. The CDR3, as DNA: TGTGCCAGCAGTGAAGTCGCAGGGATGAACACTGAAGCTTTCTTT. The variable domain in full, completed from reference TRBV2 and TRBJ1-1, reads EPEVTQTPSHQVTQMGQEVILRCVPISNHLYFYWYRQILGQKVEFLVSFYNNEISEKSEIFDDQFSVERPDGSNFTLKIRSTKLEDSAMYFCASSEVAGMNTEAFFGQGTRLTVV.

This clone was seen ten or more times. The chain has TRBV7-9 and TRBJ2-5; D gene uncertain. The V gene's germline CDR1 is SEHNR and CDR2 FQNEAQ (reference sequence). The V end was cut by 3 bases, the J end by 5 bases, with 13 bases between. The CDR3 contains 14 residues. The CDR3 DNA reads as TGTGCCAGCAGCTTGTCGACTCCTACTGAGACCCAGTACTTC. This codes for CASSLSTPTETQYF.

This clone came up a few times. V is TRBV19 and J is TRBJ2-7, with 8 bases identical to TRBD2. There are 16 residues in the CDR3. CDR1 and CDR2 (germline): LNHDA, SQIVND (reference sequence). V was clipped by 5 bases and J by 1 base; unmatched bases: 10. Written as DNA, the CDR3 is TGTGCCAGTAGTGGCGAACGGACTAGCCGATCCTACGAGCAGTACTTC. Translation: CASSGERTSRSYEQYF.

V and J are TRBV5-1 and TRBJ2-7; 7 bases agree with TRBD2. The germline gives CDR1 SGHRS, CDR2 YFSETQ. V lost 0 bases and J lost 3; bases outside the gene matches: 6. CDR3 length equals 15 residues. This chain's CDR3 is CASSLEAGTHYEQYF. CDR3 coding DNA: TGCGCCAGCAGCTTGGAAGCGGGAACCCACTACGAGCAGTACTTC.

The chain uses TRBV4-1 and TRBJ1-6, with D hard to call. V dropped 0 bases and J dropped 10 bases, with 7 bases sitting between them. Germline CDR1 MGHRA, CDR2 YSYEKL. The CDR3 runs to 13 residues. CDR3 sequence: CASSQDEWSPLHF. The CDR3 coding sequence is TGCGCCAGCAGCCAAGATGAGTGGTCACCCCTCCACTTT.

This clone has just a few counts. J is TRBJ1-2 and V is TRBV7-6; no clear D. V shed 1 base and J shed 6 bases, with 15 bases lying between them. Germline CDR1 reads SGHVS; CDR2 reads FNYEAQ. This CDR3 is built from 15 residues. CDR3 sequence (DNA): TGTGCCAGCAGCTTAGTAACTGGTCCACTAGATGGCTACACCTTC. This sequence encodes CASSLVTGPLDGYTF. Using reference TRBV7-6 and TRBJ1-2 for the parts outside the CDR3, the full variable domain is GAGVSQSPRYKVTKRGQDVALRCDPISGHVSLYWYRQALGQGPEFLTYFNYEAQQDKSGLPNDRFSAERPEGSISTLTIQRTEQRDSAMYRCASSLVTGPLDGYTFGSGTRLTVV.

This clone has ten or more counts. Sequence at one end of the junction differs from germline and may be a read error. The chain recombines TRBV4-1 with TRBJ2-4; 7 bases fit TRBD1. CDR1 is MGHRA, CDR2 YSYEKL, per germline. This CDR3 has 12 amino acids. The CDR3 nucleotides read TGCGCCAGCAGCCAAGATCGAGGGACAGCGACGTTC. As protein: CASSQDRGTATF.

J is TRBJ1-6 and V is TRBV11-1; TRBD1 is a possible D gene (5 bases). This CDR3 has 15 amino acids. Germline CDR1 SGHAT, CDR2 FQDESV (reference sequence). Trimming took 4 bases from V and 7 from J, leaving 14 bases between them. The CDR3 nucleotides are TGTGCCAGCAGCTCCCACGGGACTCAGAATTCACCCCTCCACTTT. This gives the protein CASSSHGTQNSPLHF.

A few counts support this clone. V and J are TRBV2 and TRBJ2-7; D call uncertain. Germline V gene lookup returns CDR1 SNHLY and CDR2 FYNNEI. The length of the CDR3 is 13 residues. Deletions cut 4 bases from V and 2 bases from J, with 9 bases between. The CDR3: CASSVRNTYEQYF. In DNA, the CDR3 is TGTGCCAGCAGTGTCAGGAATACCTACGAGCAGTACTTC.

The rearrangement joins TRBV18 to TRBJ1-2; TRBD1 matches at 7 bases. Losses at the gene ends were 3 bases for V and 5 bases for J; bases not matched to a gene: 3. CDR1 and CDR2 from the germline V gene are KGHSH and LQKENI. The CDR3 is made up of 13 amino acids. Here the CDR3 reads CASSPRGEYGYTF. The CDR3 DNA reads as TGTGCCAGCTCACCCAGGGGGGAGTATGGCTACACCTTC. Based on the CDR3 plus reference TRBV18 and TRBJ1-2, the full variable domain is NAGVMQNPRHLVRRRGQEARLRCSPMKGHSHVYWYRQLPEEGLKFMVYLQKENIIDESGMPKERFSAEFPKEGPSILRIQQVVRGDSAAYFCASSPRGEYGYTFGSGTRLTVV.

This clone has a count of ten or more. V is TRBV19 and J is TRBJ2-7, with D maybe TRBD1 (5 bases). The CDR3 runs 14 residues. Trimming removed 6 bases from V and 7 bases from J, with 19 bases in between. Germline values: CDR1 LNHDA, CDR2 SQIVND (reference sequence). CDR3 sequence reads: CASSARVTPWEQYF. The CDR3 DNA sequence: TGTGCCAGTAGCGCCAGGGTAACCCCTTGGGAGCAGTACTTC.

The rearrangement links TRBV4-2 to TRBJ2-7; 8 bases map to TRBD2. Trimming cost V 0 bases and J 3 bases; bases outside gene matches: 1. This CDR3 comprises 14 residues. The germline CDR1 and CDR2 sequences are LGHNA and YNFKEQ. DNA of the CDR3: TGTGCCAGCAGCCAAGACGGGAGGGACTACGAGCAGTACTTC. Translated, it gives CASSQDGRDYEQYF.

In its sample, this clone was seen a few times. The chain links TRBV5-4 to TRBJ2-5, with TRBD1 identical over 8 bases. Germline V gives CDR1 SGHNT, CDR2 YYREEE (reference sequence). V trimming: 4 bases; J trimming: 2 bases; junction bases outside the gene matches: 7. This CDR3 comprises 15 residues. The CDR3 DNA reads TGTGCCAGCAGCCAAGGACAGGGAACACAAGAGACCCAGTACTTC. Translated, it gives CASSQGQGTQETQYF.